Shown below are 18 T cell receptor beta chains from a single sample sequenced in a study of tumor-infiltrating lymphocytes in primary liver carcinoma. A constant-region primer served to make TCR beta cDNA from about 490 ng total RNA. Construction of TCR beta libraries relied on three successive nested multiplex PCR rounds employing slightly modified ARM-PCR. It was with TRBV1-TRBV30 forward primers and a C-beta reverse primer that the first two PCR rounds were run, at around 10 cycles each. MiXCR was run by TCRdb on the multiplex PCR reads, yielding one entry per CDR3 protein. The sample has 35,000 to 40,000 distinct CDR3 sequences; 60% to 80% are singletons. Investigators took RNA and DNA out together from 20-30 mg of unsorted bulk tissue. The source material was tumor-adjacent normal liver tissue. The receptors stem from a man aged 35 to 55 with primary liver carcinoma and hepatitis B virus infection.

With respect to this clonotype: One end of the junction does not line up with germline, which may come from a read error. V usage is TRBV29-1 and J usage is TRBJ2-3, with D possibly being TRBD2 (5 bases). This CDR3 has 13 amino acids. The germline V gene has CDR1 SQVTM and CDR2 ANQGSEA. The CDR3 loop reads CSLRTGSGDTQCF. Here the CDR3 DNA reads TGCAGCCTCCGGACGGGGAGCGGAGATACGCAGTGTTTT.

V is TRBV6-1 and J is TRBJ2-1; 11 bases line up with TRBD2. V lost 5 bases to trimming and J lost 10 bases; unmatched junction nucleotides: 10. The germline V gene has CDR1 MNHNS and CDR2 SASEGT. This CDR3 region has 15 residues. Written as DNA, the CDR3 is TGTGCCAGCAGTACCGGGACTAGCGGCCAATGGGAGCAGTTCTTC. Translated, it gives CASSTGTSGQWEQFF.

About this clonotype: Here the CDR3 omits its conserved ending phenylalanine or tryptophan, so a read error is the likely source. V and J are TRBV9 and TRBJ2-1; D remains ambiguous. Trimming stripped 0 bases from V and 4 bases from J, with 11 bases between. Germline-derived CDR1 and CDR2 are SGDLS and YYNGEE. The length of the CDR3 is 15 residues. The CDR3 sequence: CASSVAERPYNEQFP. For the CDR3, the DNA is TGTGCCAGCAGCGTAGCAGAACGGCCTTACAATGAGCAGTTCCCC.

About this clonotype: This likely comes from a read error, as the CDR3 has no conserved phenylalanine or tryptophan at its end. The limits of the CDR3 on the DNA are not certain, so only TCRdb's listed CDR3 is given. The chain uses TRBV4-1 and TRBJ2-1; TRBD1, as called in the table, went unchecked against the DNA. Germline CDR1 reads MGHRA; CDR2 reads YSYEKL. With termini counted, the CDR3 has 15 amino acids. The CDR3 spells CASSQGEGFIGERFI.

Of note for this clonotype: The CDR3 does not end in the conserved phenylalanine or tryptophan, so this is likely a read error. V gene TRBV6-1 combines with J gene TRBJ2-4; 8 bases match TRBD1. The CDR3 is 20 residues long. Trimming at V came to 0 bases and at J to 3 bases, leaving 16 bases not matched to a gene. The germline V gene has CDR1 MNHNS and CDR2 SASEGT. CDR3 residues: CASSEALGYVGQGVKNIQYV. The DNA for the CDR3 is TGTGCCAGCAGTGAAGCACTTGGATACGTTGGACAGGGTGTCAAAAACATTCAGTACGTC.

A remark on this clonotype: This may be a read error: a much more frequent sequence differs by one nucleotide. The chain combines TRBV5-1 with TRBJ2-5; D is tentatively TRBD1 or TRBD2 (6 bases each). In germline, CDR1 is SGHRS, CDR2 YFSETQ. Trimming removed 2 bases at V and 2 bases at J, with 13 bases between. CDR3 length: 15 amino acids. The DNA for the CDR3 is TGCGCCAGCAGCTTTCGGGGGACATTACAAGAGACCCAGTACTTC. It specifies CASSFRGTLQETQYF.

V and J are TRBV19 and TRBJ2-2; no clear D. The CDR3 spans 12 residues. V was cut by 3 bases and J by 7 bases, with 6 bases left in between. Germline V gives CDR1 LNHDA, CDR2 SQIVND (reference sequence). CDR3 protein: CASSIRDGELFF. DNA of the CDR3: TGTGCCAGTAGTATTAGGGACGGGGAGCTGTTTTTT.

The chain joins TRBV11-2 to TRBJ2-6, with D perhaps given as TRBD1 or TRBD2 (6 bases each). The length of the CDR3 is 21 residues. Germline V gene lookup returns CDR1 SGHAT and CDR2 FQNNGV. For the CDR3, the DNA is TGTGTCAGTAGCATGGGGGGAGACAGGAGCATTTCCCTCTCTGGGGCCAACGTCCTGACTTTC. This translates into CVSSMGGDRSISLSGANVLTF.

Turning to this clonotype: The junction shows a germline mismatch at one end, possibly a read error. The chain has TRBV6-2 or TRBV6-3 and TRBJ2-3; D is possibly TRBD1 or TRBD2 (5 bases each). CDR3 size: 16 residues. Germline CDR1 and CDR2: MNHEY and SVGEGT. CDR3 residues: CASSFLGRLGGDTQQF. CDR3 nucleotide sequence: TGTGCCAGCAGCTTCTTAGGACGGCTTGGGGGAGATACGCAGCAATTT.

Concerning this clonotype itself: At one end, the junction sequence differs from germline, possibly due to a read error. J is TRBJ2-2 and V is TRBV30, with TRBD2 matching over 9 bases. Germline values: CDR1 GTSNPN, CDR2 SVGIG (reference sequence). The CDR3 has 17 residues. In DNA, the CDR3 is TGTGCCTGGATTGGTAGCGGGAGCCCGATAAACACTGGGGAGCTGTTTTTT. Translated, it gives CAWIGSGSPINTGELFF.

The V and J genes are TRBV19 and TRBJ2-1; 10 nucleotides match TRBD1. The CDR3 spans 16 residues. Per the germline V gene, CDR1 is LNHDA and CDR2 is SQIVND (reference sequence). Trimming took 6 bases from V and 5 from J; bases not matched to a gene: 10. CDR3 sequence (DNA): TGTGCCAGTAGGGGGGGAAGGACAGGGGGAGACAATGAGCAGTTCTTC. Translating it yields CASRGGRTGGDNEQFF.

For this clonotype: The junction departs from the called germline gene at one end, perhaps through a read error. This rearrangement joins TRBV29-1 to TRBJ2-7, with D possibly being TRBD1 or TRBD2 (5 bases each). This CDR3 spans 16 amino acids. Germline assignment: CDR1 SQVTM and CDR2 ANQGSEA. The CDR3 here is CSAMTSGTGTPYERYF. The DNA of the CDR3 is TGCAGCGCCATGACATCCGGGACCGGCACCCCCTATGAGCGGTACTTC.

Comment on this clonotype: The CDR3 carries no conserved terminal phenylalanine or tryptophan, so it likely arises from a read error. The J gene is TRBJ2-2, the V gene TRBV12-3 or TRBV12-4; D may be TRBD2 (6 bases). CDR3 length: 14 residues. V lost 3 bases, J lost 6 bases, and 11 bases lay in between. CDR3 sequence reads: CASSLDGGAGELFY. CDR3 in DNA: TGTGCCAGCAGTTTGGACGGGGGTGCCGGGGAGCTGTTTTAT.

About this clonotype itself: Sequence at one end of the junction differs from germline and may be a read error. The chain combines TRBV11-3 with TRBJ1-5; D is uncertain. Germline assignment: CDR1 SGHNT and CDR2 YENEEA. The CDR3 sequence is 15 residues long. The CDR3 is CATSLDLGVDQPQHF. The CDR3 nucleotides are TGTGCCACCAGCTTAGATCTTGGGGTGGATCAGCCCCAGCATTTT. The whole variable domain, filled in from reference TRBV11-3 and TRBJ1-5, reads EAGVVQSPRYKIIEKKQPVAFWCNPISGHNTLYWYLQNLGQGPELLIRYENEEAVDDSQLPKDRFSAERLKGVDSTLKIQPAELGDSAVYLCATSLDLGVDQPQHFGDGTRLSIL.

About this clonotype: A much larger clone differs by one base, so this may be a read error. This rearrangement joins TRBV11-2 to TRBJ2-7; possibly TRBD1 for D (5 bases). The germline gives CDR1 SGHAT, CDR2 FQNNGV. There are 15 residues in the CDR3. The CDR3 reads CASSIERQGSYERYF. CDR3 in DNA: TGTGCCAGCAGCATAGAGAGGCAGGGCTCCTACGAGCGGTACTTC.

This clonotype was counted only a few times. One end of the junction fails to match germline, which may point to a read error. J is TRBJ2-4 and V is TRBV11-1, with 13 bases lining up with TRBD2. CDR1 is SGHAT and CDR2 is FQDESV in the germline V gene (reference sequence). The CDR3 totals 17 residues. This CDR3 reads CASSLPGTSGTKNIQYF. CDR3 sequence (DNA): TGTGCCAGCAGCCTTCCCGGGACTAGCGGGACTAAAAACATCCAGTACTTC.

A few counts support this clonotype. The rearrangement links TRBV7-2 to TRBJ2-7; 9 bases are shared with TRBD2. The CDR3 runs 16 residues. Germline CDR1 reads SGHTA; CDR2 reads FQGNSA. The J segment lost 2 bases and the V segment lost 1 base, leaving 6 bases of the junction unmatched. The CDR3 coding sequence is TGTGCCAGCAGCTTAGTCGGCGGGAGGGTGGCCTACGAGCAGTACTTC. Amino acid sequence: CASSLVGGRVAYEQYF. The full variable domain, completed using reference TRBV7-2 and TRBJ2-7, is GAGVSQSPSNKVTEKGKDVELRCDPISGHTALYWYRQSLGQGLEFLIYFQGNSAPDKSGLPSDRFSAERTGGSVSTLTIQRTQQEDSAVYLCASSLVGGRVAYEQYFGPGTRLTVT.

The rearrangement links TRBV29-1 to TRBJ2-3; D may be TRBD1 or TRBD2 (5 bases each). CDR1 is SQVTM and CDR2 is ANQGSEA in the germline V gene. This CDR3 has 13 amino acids. The CDR3, as DNA: TGCAGTATCCGGACGAGGGGCGGAGATACGCAGTATTTT. Its protein is CSIRTRGGDTQYF.